These 27 T cell receptor beta chains came from one sample sequenced in a study of radiotherapy plus CTLA-4 blockade in lung cancer. Repertoires were generated with immunoSEQ multiplex PCR, while TCRdb's copy carries only in-frame clones and drops some. Of 83,000 or so clones detected, roughly four fifths appear once; the ten largest clones hold roughly 0.8%. The sequencing used peripheral blood, collected from a patient treated with radiotherapy plus ipilimumab. The receptors come from a human donor with non-small cell lung cancer who had stable disease on radiotherapy plus ipilimumab.

J is TRBJ1-1 and V is TRBV5-1, with D uncertain. Germline V lookup: CDR1 SGHRS, CDR2 YFSETQ. V dropped 3 bases and J dropped 1 base, with 10 bases sitting between them. CDR3 length: 14 amino acids. CDR3 loop: CASSSGWQNTEAFF. Here the CDR3 DNA reads TGCGCCAGCAGCTCGGGTTGGCAGAACACTGAAGCTTTCTTT.

The V gene is TRBV11-2, the J gene TRBJ2-1; a possible D gene is TRBD1 (6 bases). V was trimmed by 3 bases and J by 7 bases, leaving 13 bases between them. The CDR3 sequence is 14 residues long. Germline values: CDR1 SGHAT, CDR2 FQNNGV. The CDR3 DNA reads TGTGCCAGCAGCTTCAGGGGACCCCGAAATGAGCAGTTCTTC. This sequence encodes CASSFRGPRNEQFF.

The chain employs TRBV7-7 and TRBJ2-5, with TRBD2 matching 14 bases. The germline CDR1 and CDR2 sequences are SSHAT and FNYEAQ (reference sequence). The CDR3 spans 16 residues. The trim removed 5 bases at V and 1 base at J, leaving 3 bases unmatched. The CDR3 here is CASSQGLAGAQETQYF. CDR3 coding DNA: TGTGCCAGCAGCCAGGGACTAGCGGGGGCCCAAGAGACCCAGTACTTC.

In regard to this clone: One junction end disagrees with the germline gene, perhaps due to a read error. V is TRBV7-7 and J is TRBJ2-2; D not certain. This CDR3 contains 14 residues. Germline lookup yields CDR1 SSHAT and CDR2 FNYEAQ (reference sequence). The CDR3 region is CASSQVGNTGELFF. CDR3 DNA sequence: TGTGCTAGCAGCCAAGTAGGGAACACCGGGGAGCTGTTTTTT.

J is TRBJ1-2 and V is TRBV28; 8 positions match TRBD1. The CDR3 is 14 residues long. Germline-derived CDR1 and CDR2 are MDHEN and SYDVKM. With V trimmed by 2 bases and J by 5 bases, 4 bases remained unmatched. The CDR3 nucleotides are TGTGCCAGCAGTTTAGTGGGACAGGCGTATGGCTACACCTTC. Protein: CASSLVGQAYGYTF.

This clone was recorded a few times. This rearrangement joins TRBV7-2 to TRBJ1-5; no definite D call. Germline CDR1 is SGHTA and CDR2 is FQGNSA. Trimming pared 0 bases from V and 1 base from J, leaving 7 bases between. The CDR3 is made up of 15 amino acids. Written as DNA, the CDR3 is TGTGCCAGCAGCTTAGCAGGGTCGAGCAATCAGCCCCAGCATTTT. Its translation is CASSLAGSSNQPQHF.

The chain recombines TRBV29-1 with TRBJ2-5; possible D gene TRBD1, 6 bases. The CDR3 consists of 13 residues. Between the trimmed V and J ends, which lost 4 bases and 5 bases, there was a span of 14 bases. Germline CDR1 SQVTM, CDR2 ANQGSEA. CDR3 protein: CSVGGLASETQYF. CDR3 coding DNA: TGCAGCGTTGGGGGGCTAGCTAGCGAGACCCAGTACTTC.

The V and J genes are TRBV7-9 and TRBJ2-5; D unclear. V lost 4 bases to trimming and J lost 5 bases, with 2 bases between them. Germline CDR1 and CDR2: SEHNR and FQNEAQ (reference sequence). The CDR3 is made up of 10 amino acids. The CDR3 nucleotides are TGTGCCAGCAGCTCCGAGACCCAGTACTTC. This gives the protein CASSSETQYF.

This clone was found once. V usage is TRBV2 and J usage is TRBJ2-3; D remains unclear. Trimming removed 3 bases from V and 1 base from J, with 20 bases in between. Germline V gives CDR1 SNHLY, CDR2 FYNNEI. This CDR3 contains 18 residues. The DNA of the CDR3 is TGTGCCAGCAGTGAGGTCCCTTTGCCTAGTCACCGCACAGATACGCAGTATTTT. This codes for CASSEVPLPSHRTDTQYF.

This chain joins TRBV5-1 and TRBJ1-2, with D hard to call. Trimming took off 4 bases at V and 8 bases at J, with 15 bases between the two ends. Germline V lookup: CDR1 SGHRS, CDR2 YFSETQ. The CDR3 totals 13 residues. The CDR3 coding sequence is TGCGCCAGCAGCGGCGACCCGAGAGGCGGCTACACCTTC. Translated: CASSGDPRGGYTF.

There are a few counts of this clone. The gene calls are TRBV29-1 and TRBJ2-5; either TRBD1 or TRBD2 may fit D (5 bases each). The CDR3 covers 12 residues. Trimming left V 5 bases short and J 4 bases short, with 11 bases between. Germline CDR1 reads SQVTM; CDR2 reads ANQGSEA. As DNA, the CDR3 is TGCAGCGTTAGAAGGGGAGTAGAGACCCAGTACTTC. The encoded protein is CSVRRGVETQYF.

The V gene is TRBV20-1, the J gene TRBJ2-3; the D gene is possibly TRBD1 (6 bases). Germline values: CDR1 DFQATT, CDR2 SNEGSKA (reference sequence). The CDR3 covers 11 residues. The CDR3 sequence is CGRQGTDTQYF. For the CDR3, the DNA is TGCGGGAGACAGGGCACAGATACGCAGTATTTT.

The V gene is TRBV6-4, the J gene TRBJ1-2; possibly TRBD1 for D (6 bases). Trimming took 5 bases from V and 7 from J, leaving 17 bases between them. The germline gives CDR1 MRHNA, CDR2 SNTAGT. The CDR3 spans 14 residues. This CDR3 is CASSKDRWTGGYTF. CDR3 bases: TGTGCCAGCAGTAAAGACAGGTGGACCGGTGGCTACACCTTC.

The chain carries TRBV19 and TRBJ2-2; D gene ambiguous. The ends were cut back, 1 base at V and 0 bases at J, with 9 bases in the middle. There are 16 residues in the CDR3. Per germline, CDR1 LNHDA and CDR2 SQIVND (reference sequence). The CDR3 loop is CASSIGQNANTGELFF. CDR3 DNA sequence: TGTGCCAGTAGTATAGGGCAGAACGCGAACACCGGGGAGCTGTTTTTT.

Only a few counts were recorded for this clone. The chain uses TRBV6-1 and TRBJ1-5; tentative D call: TRBD1 (6 bases). V dropped 7 bases and J dropped 3 bases, with 10 bases sitting between them. The CDR3 has 13 residues. CDR1 MNHNS and CDR2 SASEGT come from the germline V gene. The CDR3: CASKRQDNQPQHF. The CDR3 nucleotides read TGTGCCAGCAAACGACAGGACAATCAGCCCCAGCATTTT.

A note on this clone: One junction end disagrees with the germline gene, perhaps due to a read error. V and J are TRBV6-1 and TRBJ1-5, with D perhaps TRBD1 (5 bases). The CDR3 loop spans 14 amino acids. In germline, CDR1 is MNHNS, CDR2 SASEGT. CDR3 sequence (DNA): TGTGCCAGCAGTGAAAATTTCCAGGGTCCGACTTCCCTTTTT. It yields the protein CASSENFQGPTSLF.

The rearrangement links TRBV5-1 to TRBJ1-2; D gene ambiguous. The CDR3 length is 14 residues. Germline loops: CDR1 SGHRS, CDR2 YFSETQ. Trimming stripped 0 bases from V and 1 base from J, with 7 bases between. CDR3 loop: CASSLGQNNYGYTF. The CDR3 bases are TGCGCCAGCAGCTTGGGGCAGAATAACTATGGCTACACCTTC.

The chain combines TRBV5-4 with TRBJ2-1, with D possibly matching TRBD1 (6 bases). Deletions cut 1 base from V and 6 bases from J, with 11 bases between. Looked up from germline, CDR1 is SGHNT and CDR2 is YYREEE (reference sequence). The CDR3 contains 14 residues. The chain's CDR3 is CASSLSGTTNEQFF. The CDR3 DNA sequence: TGTGCCAGCAGCTTGAGTGGGACAACCAATGAGCAGTTCTTC.

The J gene is TRBJ2-1, the V gene TRBV11-2, with 11 bases matching TRBD2. The CDR3 contains 14 residues. With 5 bases clipped from V and 6 bases from J, the junction kept 3 bases outside the gene matches. Germline V gene lookup returns CDR1 SGHAT and CDR2 FQNNGV. In DNA form, the CDR3 reads TGTGCCAGCAGCGGGACTAGCGGATCCAATGAGCAGTTCTTC. Translation gives CASSGTSGSNEQFF.

The rearrangement links TRBV23-1 to TRBJ2-7; perhaps D is TRBD1 or TRBD2 (6 bases each). TRBV23-1 is designated an ORF whose function remains uncertain. Between the trimmed V and J ends, which lost 1 base and 0 bases, there was a span of 22 bases. This CDR3 comprises 19 residues. The CDR3 sequence is CASSQFGGRTNLSSYEQYF. For the CDR3, the DNA is TGCGCCAGCAGTCAATTTGGGGGGCGAACTAACCTAAGCTCCTACGAGCAGTACTTC.

This clone was seen once. V is TRBV28 and J is TRBJ2-6; no reliable D call. V lost 6 bases, J lost 0 bases, and 21 bases lay in between. CDR1 is MDHEN and CDR2 is SYDVKM in the germline V gene. This CDR3 has 19 residues. The CDR3 region is CASSRPVHSFFSGANVLTF. The CDR3 DNA reads as TGTGCCAGCAGCCGCCCCGTTCACAGTTTTTTCTCTGGGGCCAACGTCCTGACTTTC.

The V and J genes are TRBV5-1 and TRBJ2-1; 8 bases are a match to TRBD2. CDR1 is SGHRS, CDR2 YFSETQ, per germline. The V and J ends lost 4 bases and 9 bases, in that order; junction bases with no gene match: 15. There are 16 residues in the CDR3. The CDR3 here is CASSPVGIGGAGEQFF. The DNA of the CDR3 is TGCGCCAGCAGCCCAGTAGGCATCGGGGGGGCCGGTGAGCAGTTCTTC.

This chain links TRBV6-5 with TRBJ2-1; TRBD2 matches at 7 bases. The V and J ends lost 5 bases and 8 bases, in that order; junction bases with no gene match: 9. The germline V gene encodes CDR1 MNHEY and CDR2 SVGAGI. The CDR3 is 14 amino acids. CDR3 region: CASSPRTSSHEQFF. The CDR3 DNA follows: TGTGCCAGCAGTCCCCGGACTAGTTCCCATGAGCAGTTCTTC.

The gene calls are TRBV5-4 and TRBJ1-2; 12 bases match TRBD1. V lost 6 bases to trimming and J lost 6 bases; unmatched junction nucleotides: 15. The CDR3 runs to 17 residues. The germline CDR1 and CDR2 sequences are SGHNT and YYREEE (reference sequence). CDR3: CASTLPGQGAGDDGYTF. The CDR3, as DNA: TGTGCCAGCACCTTACCGGGACAGGGGGCAGGAGACGATGGCTACACCTTC.

This clone has more than one count but fewer than ten. The V call is TRBV6-6, the J call TRBJ1-6; 10 nucleotides line up with TRBD1. V lost 5 bases to trimming and J lost 9 bases; unmatched junction nucleotides: 4. Germline V gene sequence: CDR1 MNHNY, CDR2 SVGAGI (reference sequence). This CDR3 contains 14 residues. The chain's CDR3 is CASSTRQGASPLHF. CDR3 in DNA: TGTGCCAGCAGTACGCGACAGGGGGCTTCACCCCTCCACTTT.

A few counts support this clone. V and J are TRBV5-4 and TRBJ1-4; D unclear. Germline V gene data show CDR1 as SGHNT and CDR2 as YYREEE (reference sequence). V lost 4 bases to trimming and J lost 8 bases, with 15 bases between them. CDR3 length: 14 residues. The chain's CDR3 is CASSPGLRVEKLFF. The CDR3 nucleotides are TGTGCCAGCAGCCCGGGCCTTAGAGTGGAAAAACTGTTTTTT.

The gene calls are TRBV19 and TRBJ1-6, with 7 positions matching TRBD1. Unmatched junction bases numbered 6, after V lost 4 bases and J lost 9 bases. This CDR3 region has 14 residues. Germline CDR1 LNHDA, CDR2 SQIVND (reference sequence). The CDR3 reads CASSNRGGSSPLHF. The CDR3 bases are TGTGCCAGTAGTAACAGAGGGGGCAGTTCACCCCTCCACTTT.